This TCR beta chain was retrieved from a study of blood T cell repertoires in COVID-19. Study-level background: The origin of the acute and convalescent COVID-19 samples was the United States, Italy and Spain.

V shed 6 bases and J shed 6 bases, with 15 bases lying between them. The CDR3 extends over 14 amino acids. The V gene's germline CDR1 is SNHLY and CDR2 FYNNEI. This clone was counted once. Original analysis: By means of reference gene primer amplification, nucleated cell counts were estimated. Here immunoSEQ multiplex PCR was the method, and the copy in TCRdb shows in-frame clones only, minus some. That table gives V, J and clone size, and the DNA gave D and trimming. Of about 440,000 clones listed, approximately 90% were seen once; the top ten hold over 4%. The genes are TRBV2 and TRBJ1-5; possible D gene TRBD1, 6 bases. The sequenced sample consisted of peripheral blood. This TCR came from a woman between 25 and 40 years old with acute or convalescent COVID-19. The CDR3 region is CASRDTGLGQPQHF. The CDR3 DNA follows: TGTGCCAGCAGGGATACAGGGCTGGGTCAGCCCCAGCATTTT.